This is a list of T cell receptor beta chains from one sample in a study of blood T cells in healthy people across ages. TCRdb re-analysed the 5' RACE reads in MiXCR, keeping a single row per CDR3 protein. The sample shows some 920,000 distinct CDR3 sequences, roughly 51% of them seen only once. Sequencing was done on a sample of blood. The source of these receptors is a woman between 55 and 75 years old in good health. CDR3s include the opening cysteine and the closing phenylalanine or tryptophan. Fields, in order: D gene, V gene, clone size, J gene, CDR3 DNA, CDR3 protein. A D gene is named only where the DNA matches it firmly. Where a row states a size, it is once, few, many or the class of an expanded clone; other rows omit it.

d_gene: NA; v_gene: TRBV7-2; abundance: NA; j_gene: TRBJ2-2; CDR3nt: TGTGCCAGCAGCTTATACGGGGCGGGGACCGGGGAGCTGTTTTTT; CDR3aa: CASSLYGAGTGELFF
d_gene: NA; v_gene: TRBV6-5; abundance: NA; j_gene: TRBJ1-1; CDR3nt: TGTGCCAGCAGTTACTCGGGGGGATTAAACACTGAAGCTTTCTTT; CDR3aa: CASSYSGGLNTEAFF
d_gene: NA; v_gene: TRBV5-1; abundance: few; j_gene: TRBJ2-5; CDR3nt: TGCGCCAGCAGGCCGGAAGGGGAGACCCAGTACTTC; CDR3aa: CASRPEGETQYF
d_gene: TRBD1; v_gene: TRBV5-5; abundance: NA; j_gene: TRBJ2-7; CDR3nt: TGTGCCAGCAGAGATAGAACGGGACAGCTCCCCGAGCAGTACTTC; CDR3aa: CASRDRTGQLPEQYF
d_gene: NA; v_gene: TRBV28; abundance: NA; j_gene: TRBJ2-5; CDR3nt: TGTGCCAGCACTCCCCGGTCGTGGCAAGAGACCCAGTACTTC; CDR3aa: CASTPRSWQETQYF
d_gene: NA; v_gene: TRBV7-2; abundance: NA; j_gene: TRBJ2-7; CDR3nt: TGTGCCAGCAGCTTAGGGGACATGAACTTCTCCTACGAGCAGTACTTC; CDR3aa: CASSLGDMNFSYEQYF
d_gene: NA; v_gene: TRBV10-3; abundance: NA; j_gene: TRBJ1-2; CDR3nt: TGTGCCATCAGTGAGTCGTTACAGTATGGCTACACCTTC; CDR3aa: CAISESLQYGYTF
d_gene: NA; v_gene: TRBV28; abundance: NA; j_gene: TRBJ2-3; CDR3nt: TGTGCCAGCAGCCTTTCGGAGGGAGGCGATACGCAGTATTTT; CDR3aa: CASSLSEGGDTQYF
d_gene: NA; v_gene: TRBV3-1; abundance: NA; j_gene: TRBJ2-5; CDR3nt: TGTGCCAGCAGCCCACGGGCTTGGAGGGAGACCCAGTACTTC; CDR3aa: CASSPRAWRETQYF
d_gene: NA; v_gene: TRBV25-1; abundance: NA; j_gene: TRBJ2-5; CDR3nt: TGTGCCAGCAGTGAGCTGGGCAGAAAAGAGACCCAGTACTTC; CDR3aa: CASSELGRKETQYF
d_gene: TRBD2; v_gene: TRBV15; abundance: NA; j_gene: TRBJ2-5; CDR3nt: TGTGCCACCAGCAGTGGCGAGCTAGCGGGAGCCCAAGAGACCCAGTACTTC; CDR3aa: CATSSGELAGAQETQYF
d_gene: TRBD2; v_gene: TRBV29-1; abundance: many; j_gene: TRBJ2-3; CDR3nt: TGCAGCGTCCAACTAGCGAGCACAGATACGCAGTATTTT; CDR3aa: CSVQLASTDTQYF
d_gene: NA; v_gene: TRBV3-1; abundance: NA; j_gene: TRBJ2-7; CDR3nt: TGTGCCAGCAGTCCGTCACCGACAGTAACCTACGAGCAGTACTTC; CDR3aa: CASSPSPTVTYEQYF
d_gene: NA; v_gene: TRBV7-2; abundance: few; j_gene: TRBJ2-7; CDR3nt: TGTGCCAGCAGCTTCTCAGCGGAAAACTCCTACGAGCAGTACTTC; CDR3aa: CASSFSAENSYEQYF
d_gene: TRBD2; v_gene: TRBV28; abundance: NA; j_gene: TRBJ2-7; CDR3nt: TGTGCCAGCAGTCACCTAGCGGGTCGGTCCTACGAGCAGTACTTC; CDR3aa: CASSHLAGRSYEQYF
d_gene: TRBD1; v_gene: TRBV20-1; abundance: NA; j_gene: TRBJ2-1; CDR3nt: TGCAGTGCTGGAAGACAGGGTGGGGGGTTCTTC; CDR3aa: CSAGRQGGGFF
d_gene: TRBD1; v_gene: TRBV28; abundance: NA; j_gene: TRBJ1-2; CDR3nt: TGTGCCAGCAGCCCCCCCGGGACAGGGCTCTTGTATGGCTACACCTTC; CDR3aa: CASSPPGTGLLYGYTF
d_gene: NA; v_gene: TRBV20-1; abundance: NA; j_gene: TRBJ2-4; CDR3nt: TGCAGTGCTAGAGGCCCAGGGCTGAACATTCAGTACTTC; CDR3aa: CSARGPGLNIQYF
d_gene: TRBD1; v_gene: TRBV20-1; abundance: NA; j_gene: TRBJ2-1; CDR3nt: TGCAGTGTTCGGACAGGGGAGTTCTACAATGAGCAGTTCTTC; CDR3aa: CSVRTGEFYNEQFF
d_gene: NA; v_gene: TRBV2; abundance: few; j_gene: TRBJ2-3; CDR3nt: TGTGCCAGCACCGGGATTTCCACAGATACGCAGTATTTT; CDR3aa: CASTGISTDTQYF
d_gene: TRBD1; v_gene: TRBV20-1; abundance: many; j_gene: TRBJ2-7; CDR3nt: TGCAGTGCATCAGGACAGGGGAGGTACGAGCAGTACTTC; CDR3aa: CSASGQGRYEQYF
d_gene: NA; v_gene: TRBV24-1; abundance: few; j_gene: TRBJ2-5; CDR3nt: TGTGCCACCAGTGATTCGCACAGAGAGACCCAGTACTTC; CDR3aa: CATSDSHRETQYF
d_gene: TRBD2; v_gene: TRBV2; abundance: few; j_gene: TRBJ2-1; CDR3nt: TGTGCCAGCAAGGCGACTAGCGGGAGTCGCACCTACAATGAGCAGTTCTTC; CDR3aa: CASKATSGSRTYNEQFF
d_gene: TRBD2; v_gene: TRBV20-1; abundance: many; j_gene: TRBJ2-3; CDR3nt: TGCAGTGCTAGAGGTCCCCCAACTAGCGGGAGAGCGACGGATACGCAGTATTTT; CDR3aa: CSARGPPTSGRATDTQYF
d_gene: NA; v_gene: TRBV5-1; abundance: once; j_gene: TRBJ2-3; CDR3nt: TGCGCCAGCAGCCTCCGAATGGCTTCTGGGGGCAGCACAGATACGCAGTATTTT; CDR3aa: CASSLRMASGGSTDTQYF
d_gene: TRBD2; v_gene: TRBV12-3/TRBV12-4; abundance: few; j_gene: TRBJ2-1; CDR3nt: TGTGCCAGCAGACAGGGACTAGCGGGGGGAAATGAGCAGTTCTTC; CDR3aa: CASRQGLAGGNEQFF
d_gene: TRBD2; v_gene: TRBV12-3/TRBV12-4; abundance: NA; j_gene: TRBJ2-3; CDR3nt: TGTGCCAGCAGTCGGGCTAGCGGGCGCACAGATACGCAGTATTTT; CDR3aa: CASSRASGRTDTQYF
d_gene: TRBD1; v_gene: TRBV6-2/TRBV6-3; abundance: NA; j_gene: TRBJ1-5; CDR3nt: TGTGCCAGCAGTTACTCGCGGGACAGCAGCAATCAGCCCCAGCATTTT; CDR3aa: CASSYSRDSSNQPQHF
d_gene: NA; v_gene: TRBV29-1; abundance: few; j_gene: TRBJ2-3; CDR3nt: TGCAGCGTTGAAACCGCGTCCTACTTCACAGATACGCAGTATTTT; CDR3aa: CSVETASYFTDTQYF
d_gene: NA; v_gene: TRBV5-1; abundance: NA; j_gene: TRBJ2-7; CDR3nt: TGCGCCAGCAGCTTACAGGGATGGTACGAGCAGTACTTC; CDR3aa: CASSLQGWYEQYF
d_gene: TRBD2; v_gene: TRBV7-2; abundance: NA; j_gene: TRBJ2-1; CDR3nt: TGTGCCAGCAGCTTACCTGGTAGCGGGGACTACAATGAGCAGTTCTTC; CDR3aa: CASSLPGSGDYNEQFF
d_gene: TRBD1; v_gene: TRBV27; abundance: few; j_gene: TRBJ2-4; CDR3nt: TGTGCCAGCAGTTTGACAGGGGGCATGGACATTCAGTACTTC; CDR3aa: CASSLTGGMDIQYF
d_gene: NA; v_gene: TRBV20-1; abundance: NA; j_gene: TRBJ2-3; CDR3nt: TGCAGTGCCCACTGGGGGCTTAGCACAGATACGCAGTATTTT; CDR3aa: CSAHWGLSTDTQYF
d_gene: NA; v_gene: TRBV29-1; abundance: NA; j_gene: TRBJ2-7; CDR3nt: TGCAGCGTTGGGTTTCCTTTGGACAGCTACGAGCAGTACTTC; CDR3aa: CSVGFPLDSYEQYF
d_gene: NA; v_gene: TRBV12-3/TRBV12-4; abundance: NA; j_gene: TRBJ1-1; CDR3nt: TGTGCCAGCAGGGGACAATCCACTGAAGCTTTCTTT; CDR3aa: CASRGQSTEAFF
d_gene: TRBD1; v_gene: TRBV6-5; abundance: NA; j_gene: TRBJ2-7; CDR3nt: TGTGCCAGCAGTTACTCGAGAATTGTACAGGGGGCTTACGAGCAGTACTTC; CDR3aa: CASSYSRIVQGAYEQYF
d_gene: TRBD2; v_gene: TRBV20-1; abundance: NA; j_gene: TRBJ2-1; CDR3nt: TGCAGTGCTAGAGATCTCCGCGGACTAGCAGTGTACAATGAGCAGTTCTTC; CDR3aa: CSARDLRGLAVYNEQFF
d_gene: NA; v_gene: TRBV4-3; abundance: NA; j_gene: TRBJ1-6; CDR3nt: TGCGCCAGCAGCCAAGTAATTATCGGGAATTCACCCCTCCACTTT; CDR3aa: CASSQVIIGNSPLHF
d_gene: NA; v_gene: TRBV28; abundance: few; j_gene: TRBJ2-7; CDR3nt: TGTGCCAGCAGTTTAGGAGGGGTCGGTTACGAGCAGTACTTC; CDR3aa: CASSLGGVGYEQYF
d_gene: NA; v_gene: TRBV28; abundance: NA; j_gene: TRBJ2-5; CDR3nt: TGTGCCAGCAGTTTGGGCGGGCTCCAAGCGACCCAGTACTTC; CDR3aa: CASSLGGLQATQYF
d_gene: TRBD1; v_gene: TRBV11-2; abundance: few; j_gene: TRBJ2-5; CDR3nt: TGTGCCAGCAGCTTAGAATTCGGGACAGGGTCGGAGACCCAGTACTTC; CDR3aa: CASSLEFGTGSETQYF
d_gene: NA; v_gene: TRBV27; abundance: few; j_gene: TRBJ1-1; CDR3nt: TGTGCCAGCAGTTTTGGACAAAGGAACACTGAAGCTTTCTTT; CDR3aa: CASSFGQRNTEAFF
d_gene: TRBD2; v_gene: TRBV20-1; abundance: NA; j_gene: TRBJ2-1; CDR3nt: TGCAGTGCTAGGCAGCGGGAGATCCACAATGAGCAGTTCTTC; CDR3aa: CSARQREIHNEQFF
d_gene: NA; v_gene: TRBV7-7; abundance: NA; j_gene: TRBJ2-3; CDR3nt: TGTGCCAGCAGCAAATCAGAAATCTTCGGAGATACGCAGTATTTT; CDR3aa: CASSKSEIFGDTQYF
d_gene: NA; v_gene: TRBV5-1; abundance: NA; j_gene: TRBJ1-2; CDR3nt: TGCGCCAGCAGCTCAAACCGGGAAACTTATGGCTACACCTTC; CDR3aa: CASSSNRETYGYTF